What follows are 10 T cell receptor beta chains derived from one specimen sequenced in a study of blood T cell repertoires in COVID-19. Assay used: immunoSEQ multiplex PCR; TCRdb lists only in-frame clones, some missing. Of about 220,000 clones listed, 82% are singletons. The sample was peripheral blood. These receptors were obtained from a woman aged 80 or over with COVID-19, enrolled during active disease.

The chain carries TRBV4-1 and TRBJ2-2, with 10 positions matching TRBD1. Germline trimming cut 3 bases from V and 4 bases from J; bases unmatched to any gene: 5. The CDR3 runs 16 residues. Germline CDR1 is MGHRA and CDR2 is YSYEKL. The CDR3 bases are TGCGCCAGCAGCCAGACAGGGGGCGCTTTCACCGGGGAGCTGTTTTTT. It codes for CASSQTGGAFTGELFF.

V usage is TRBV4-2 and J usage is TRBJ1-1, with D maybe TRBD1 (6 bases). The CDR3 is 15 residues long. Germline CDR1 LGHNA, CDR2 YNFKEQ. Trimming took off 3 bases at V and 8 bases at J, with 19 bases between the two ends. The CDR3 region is CASSQRTGSWSEAFF. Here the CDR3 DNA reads TGTGCCAGCAGCCAGAGAACAGGGAGCTGGTCCGAAGCTTTCTTT.

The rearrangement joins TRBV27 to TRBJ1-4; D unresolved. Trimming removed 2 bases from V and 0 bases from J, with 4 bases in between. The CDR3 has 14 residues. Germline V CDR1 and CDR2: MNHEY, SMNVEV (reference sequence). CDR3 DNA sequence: TGTGCCAGCAGTTTAGTCTCAACTAATGAAAAACTGTTTTTT. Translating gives CASSLVSTNEKLFF.

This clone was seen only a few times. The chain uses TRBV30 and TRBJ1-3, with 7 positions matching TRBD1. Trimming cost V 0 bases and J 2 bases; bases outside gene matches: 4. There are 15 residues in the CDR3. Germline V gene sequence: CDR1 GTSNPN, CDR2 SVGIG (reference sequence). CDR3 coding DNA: TGTGCCTGGAGTGTAACAGGGGCGCCTGGAAACACCATATATTTT. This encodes CAWSVTGAPGNTIYF.

CDR3 sequence: CASSYGLAGGKAGELFF. CDR3 in DNA: TGTGCCAGCAGTTACGGACTAGCGGGAGGGAAGGCCGGGGAGCTGTTTTTT. This chain uses TRBV6-2 or TRBV6-3 with TRBJ2-2; 15 bases align to TRBD2. The J segment lost 6 bases and the V segment lost 2 bases, leaving 4 bases of the junction unmatched. There are 17 residues in the CDR3. Germline values: CDR1 MNHEY, CDR2 SVGEGT.

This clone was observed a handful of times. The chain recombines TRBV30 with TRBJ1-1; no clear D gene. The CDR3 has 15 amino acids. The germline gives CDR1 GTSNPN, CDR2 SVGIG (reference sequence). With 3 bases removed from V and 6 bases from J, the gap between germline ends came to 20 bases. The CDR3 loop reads CAWRIGRVGSPEAFF. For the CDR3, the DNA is TGTGCCTGGAGAATCGGACGGGTGGGGAGCCCTGAAGCTTTCTTT.

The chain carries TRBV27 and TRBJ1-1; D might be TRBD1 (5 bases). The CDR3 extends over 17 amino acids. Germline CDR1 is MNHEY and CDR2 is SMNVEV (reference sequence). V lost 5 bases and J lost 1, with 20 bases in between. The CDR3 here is CASSPSLGGGKNTEAFF. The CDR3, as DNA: TGTGCCAGCAGTCCCTCCCTGGGTGGGGGGAAGAACACTGAAGCTTTCTTT.

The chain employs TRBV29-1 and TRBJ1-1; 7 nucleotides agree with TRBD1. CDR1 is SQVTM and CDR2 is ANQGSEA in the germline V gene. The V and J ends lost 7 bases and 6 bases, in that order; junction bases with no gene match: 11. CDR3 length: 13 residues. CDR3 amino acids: CSALRQGVAEAFF. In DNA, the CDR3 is TGCAGCGCCCTGCGACAGGGAGTCGCTGAAGCTTTCTTT.

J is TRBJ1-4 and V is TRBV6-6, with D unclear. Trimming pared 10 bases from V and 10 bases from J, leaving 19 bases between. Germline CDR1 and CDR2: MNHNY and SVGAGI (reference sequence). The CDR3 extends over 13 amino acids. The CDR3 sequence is CATFYEATGKLFF. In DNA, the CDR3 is TGTGCCACTTTTTACGAGGCCACGGGAAAACTGTTTTTT.

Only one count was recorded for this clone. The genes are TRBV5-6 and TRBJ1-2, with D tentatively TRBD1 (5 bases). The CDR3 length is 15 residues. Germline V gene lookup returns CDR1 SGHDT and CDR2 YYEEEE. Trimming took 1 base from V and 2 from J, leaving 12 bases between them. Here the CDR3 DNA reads TGTGCCAGCAGCTTGACAGGACGGGAGAACTATGGCTACACCTTC. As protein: CASSLTGRENYGYTF.